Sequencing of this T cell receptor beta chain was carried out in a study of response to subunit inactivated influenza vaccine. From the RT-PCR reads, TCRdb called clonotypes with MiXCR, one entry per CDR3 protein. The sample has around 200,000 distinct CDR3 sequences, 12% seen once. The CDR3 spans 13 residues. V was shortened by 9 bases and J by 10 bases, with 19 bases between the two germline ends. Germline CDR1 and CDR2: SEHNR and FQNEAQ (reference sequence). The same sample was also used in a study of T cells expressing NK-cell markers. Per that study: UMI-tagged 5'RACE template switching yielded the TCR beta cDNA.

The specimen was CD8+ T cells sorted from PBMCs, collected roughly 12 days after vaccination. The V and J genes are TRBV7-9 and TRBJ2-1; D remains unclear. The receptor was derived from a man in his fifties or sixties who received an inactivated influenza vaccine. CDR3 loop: CASTGPPEWEQFF. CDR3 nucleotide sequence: TGTGCCAGTACCGGGCCTCCTGAATGGGAGCAGTTCTTC.